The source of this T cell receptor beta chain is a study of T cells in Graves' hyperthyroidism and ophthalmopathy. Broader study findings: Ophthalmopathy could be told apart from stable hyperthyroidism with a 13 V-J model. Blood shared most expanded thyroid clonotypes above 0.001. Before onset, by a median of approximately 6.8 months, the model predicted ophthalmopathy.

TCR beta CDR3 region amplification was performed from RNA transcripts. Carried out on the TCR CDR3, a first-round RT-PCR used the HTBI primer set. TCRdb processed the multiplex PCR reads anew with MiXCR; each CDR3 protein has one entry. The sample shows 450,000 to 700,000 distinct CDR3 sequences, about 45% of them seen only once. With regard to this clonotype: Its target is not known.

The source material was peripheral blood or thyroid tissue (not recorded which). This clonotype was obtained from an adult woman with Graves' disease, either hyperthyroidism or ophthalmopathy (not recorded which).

The CDR3 loop is CASSAGTSGSLKTQYF. The CDR3 DNA is TGTGCCAGCAGCGCCGGGACTAGCGGGAGTTTAAAGACCCAGTACTTC. The chain carries TRBV9 and TRBJ2-5; 14 bases are a match to TRBD2. Germline CDR1 and CDR2: SGDLS and YYNGEE. There are 16 residues in the CDR3. With V trimmed by 3 bases and J by 6 bases, 7 bases remained unmatched. The full variable domain, in which reference TRBV9 and TRBJ2-5 provide the parts outside the CDR3, is DSGVTQTPKHLITATGQRVTLRCSPRSGDLSVYWYQQSLDQGLQFLIQYYNGEERAKGNILERFSAQQFPDLHSELNLSSLELGDSALYFCASSAGTSGSLKTQYFGPGTRLLVL.